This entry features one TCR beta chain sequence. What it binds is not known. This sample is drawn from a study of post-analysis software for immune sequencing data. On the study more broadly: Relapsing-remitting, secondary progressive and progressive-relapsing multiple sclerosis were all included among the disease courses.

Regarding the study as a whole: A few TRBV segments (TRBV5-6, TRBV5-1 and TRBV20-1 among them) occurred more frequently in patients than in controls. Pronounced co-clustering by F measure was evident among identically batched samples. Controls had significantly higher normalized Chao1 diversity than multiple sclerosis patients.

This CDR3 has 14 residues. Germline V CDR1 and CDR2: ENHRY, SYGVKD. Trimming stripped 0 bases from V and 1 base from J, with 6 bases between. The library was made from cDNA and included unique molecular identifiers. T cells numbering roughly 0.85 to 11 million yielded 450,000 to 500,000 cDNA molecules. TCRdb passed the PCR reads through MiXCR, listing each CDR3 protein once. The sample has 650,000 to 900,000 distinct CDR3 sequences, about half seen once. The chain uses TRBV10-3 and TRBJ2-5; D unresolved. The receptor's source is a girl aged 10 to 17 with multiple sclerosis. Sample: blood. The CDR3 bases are TGTGCCATCAGTGAGTCGGCAACCCAAGAGACCCAGTACTTC. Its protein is CAISESATQETQYF.